This TCR beta chain is drawn from a study of CD8 T cells in ankylosing spondylitis (dated by TCRdb to about 2017). Background on the whole study: T cell receptor beta repertoires were profiled in healthy donors and ankylosing spondylitis patients so that disease-linked TCR variants could be found. The full study cohort was made up of 25 ankylosing spondylitis patients and 108 healthy donors. Peripheral blood was sampled, and synovial fluid was additionally collected from ankylosing spondylitis patients.

The sample was run on an Illumina HiSeq 2500. Quantitative 5'-RACE with molecular barcodes was used to prepare TCR beta libraries. The source study handled its data this way. A new computational method, built on a probabilistic model of VDJ rearrangement, was used to identify disease-linked TCR variants. TCRdb itself trimmed the public reads at Q25 with fastp, ran MiXCR and retained productive beta chains. Records with the same CDR3 protein are collapsed into one entry carrying the most frequent genes and DNA. TCRdb, not the authors, supplied the V and J calls. In all, the sample holds approximately 140,000 distinct CDR3 sequences, and approximately 48% of those were seen once. The ten largest clones capture roughly 15% of the sample. Looking up the germline V gene yields CDR1 MRHNA and CDR2 SNTAGT. V was cut back by 7 bases and J by 5 bases, leaving a gap of 14 bases between them. There are 14 amino acids in the CDR3, from cysteine to phenylalanine inclusive. Left in the record is the CDR3 DNA by itself, 42 bases read in frame from the first base.

As regards this clonotype: Its recognized antigen is unknown. The record has no base qualities; no much larger clone is one base away.

For each ankylosing spondylitis patient, the synovial fluid sample was matched to a blood sample from that same patient. Findings and caveats that apply to the study as a whole: The disease-linked clones were reported to be significantly enriched in matched synovial fluid samples from ankylosing spondylitis patients. The disease-linked clones had a CD8+ phenotype and were found at relatively low frequencies in peripheral blood. Some TCR beta motif variants had previously been reported in synovial fluid and blood of reactive arthritis patients, which suggested common disease-initiation mechanisms. A TCR beta motif of several highly homologous amino acid variants appeared characteristic of blood from ankylosing spondylitis patients.

The chain is encoded by TRBV6-4 joined to TRBJ2-2, and possibly TRBD1, on 6 matching bases. The sequencing input was synovial fluid, either unsorted or a sorted T cell fraction (not recorded which). This TCR derives from a male donor with ankylosing spondylitis. In nucleotides, the sequence is TGTGCCAGCAAGGGGGAATCGGAGACCGGGGAGCTGTTTTTT. Translated, this gives CASKGESETGELFF.